Only one count was recorded for the clone carrying this T cell receptor beta chain. The antigen is unknown. Per the authors' pipeline: Quality scores were absent from the junction-only immunoSEQ sequences, so filtering differed. Profiling relied on immunoSEQ multiplex PCR, and the TCRdb table lists in-frame clones only, not all of them. V, J and clone size derive from that table, while D and trimming were established from the DNA sequence. The data show 600,000 to 750,000 clones, 72% seen once. This specimen belongs to a study of shared clonotypes between healthy human individuals. CD4+ cell separation produced CD45RA+ naive and CD45RA-negative memory subsets. CDR1 and CDR2 from the germline V gene are MGHRA and YSYEKL. This CDR3 has 14 amino acids. The V gene lost 2 bases and the J gene lost 5 bases, with 12 bases spanning the gap. The study's findings and limits: Compared with clonotypes that all four donors shared, non-shared clonotypes had lower generation probabilities. Memory subsets had estimated richness that was generally smaller than that of naive subsets.

Sequencing was performed on memory CD4+ T cells sorted from blood. The subset is: CD45RA-negative fraction. The chain has TRBV4-1 and TRBJ1-1, with D perhaps TRBD1 (5 bases). This TCR was recovered from a woman in her 30s in good health. The CDR3 region has the DNA TGCGCCAGCAGCCAATGGGTGGGGCTTACTGAAGCTTTCTTT. This translates into CASSQWVGLTEAFF.